This note documents a single T cell receptor beta chain sequence. The antigen remains unidentified. These data originate in a study of CD8 T cells in Susac syndrome. Regarding the study as a whole: As the study acknowledged, the number of individuals who were part of its TCR sequencing and HLA analysis was relatively small.

After extraction with the RNeasy kit, roughly 0.45 to 1 ug of the RNA was reverse transcribed using random hexamers. Amplification of TCR beta CDR3 spanned 54 Vbeta and 13 Jbeta via immunoSEQ multiplex PCR. One entry per CDR3 protein results from TCRdb running MiXCR on the immunoSEQ multiplex PCR reads. The data contain roughly 200,000 distinct CDR3 sequences, roughly 95% of them singletons. The multiple sclerosis controls were treatment-naive patients, and their relapsing-remitting disease was stable or active. Bulk CD8+ and CD4+ cells came from magnetic negative isolation; CD8+ TEMRA by FACS. This receptor was obtained from a human donor with multiple sclerosis. Material: CD4+ T cells from PBMCs.

CDR3: CASSIGAGGTDTQYF. CDR3 coding DNA: TGTGCCAGTAGTATCGGAGCGGGGGGCACAGATACGCAGTATTTT. J is TRBJ2-3 and V is TRBV19; TRBD2 aligns across 8 bases. V shed 3 bases, J shed 1 base, and the junction held 3 bases outside the gene matches. Germline CDR1 reads LNHDA; CDR2 reads SQIVND (reference sequence). The CDR3 consists of 15 residues.